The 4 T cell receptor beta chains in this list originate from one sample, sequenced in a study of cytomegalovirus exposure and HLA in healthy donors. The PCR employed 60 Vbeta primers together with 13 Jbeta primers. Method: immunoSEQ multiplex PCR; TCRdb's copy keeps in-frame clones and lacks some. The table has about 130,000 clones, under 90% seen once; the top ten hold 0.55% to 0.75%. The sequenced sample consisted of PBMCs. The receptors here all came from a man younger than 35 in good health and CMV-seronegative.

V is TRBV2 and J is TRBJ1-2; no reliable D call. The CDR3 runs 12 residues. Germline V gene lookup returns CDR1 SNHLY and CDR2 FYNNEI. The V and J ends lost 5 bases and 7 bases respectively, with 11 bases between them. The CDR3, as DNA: TGTGCCAGCAGTACCCGCCGCGGTGGCTACACCTTC. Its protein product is CASSTRRGGYTF.

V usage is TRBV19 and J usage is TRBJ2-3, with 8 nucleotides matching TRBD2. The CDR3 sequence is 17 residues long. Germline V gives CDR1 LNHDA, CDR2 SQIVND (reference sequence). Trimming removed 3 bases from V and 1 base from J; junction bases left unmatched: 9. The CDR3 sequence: CASSIRILSGGTDTQYF. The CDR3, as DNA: TGTGCCAGTAGTATTCGAATTCTTAGCGGGGGCACAGATACGCAGTATTTT. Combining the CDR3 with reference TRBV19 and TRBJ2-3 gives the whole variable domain DGGITQSPKYLFRKEGQNVTLSCEQNLNHDAMYWYRQDPGQGLRLIYYSQIVNDFQKGDIAEGYSVSREKKESFPLTVTSAQKNPTAFYLCASSIRILSGGTDTQYFGPGTRLTVL.

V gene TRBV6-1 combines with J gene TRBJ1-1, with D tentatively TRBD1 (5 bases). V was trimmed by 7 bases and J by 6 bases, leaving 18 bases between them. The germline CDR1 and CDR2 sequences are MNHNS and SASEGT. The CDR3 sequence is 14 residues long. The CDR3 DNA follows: TGTGCCAGCACCCAAGCGGGGGTTTGGCCTGAAGCTTTCTTT. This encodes CASTQAGVWPEAFF.

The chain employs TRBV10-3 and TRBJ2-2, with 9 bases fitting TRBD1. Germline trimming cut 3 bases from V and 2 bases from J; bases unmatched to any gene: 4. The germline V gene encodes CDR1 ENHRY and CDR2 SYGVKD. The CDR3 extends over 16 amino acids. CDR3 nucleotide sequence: TGTGCCATCAGTGAAAACAGGGGGCCCAACACCGGGGAGCTGTTTTTT. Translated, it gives CAISENRGPNTGELFF.